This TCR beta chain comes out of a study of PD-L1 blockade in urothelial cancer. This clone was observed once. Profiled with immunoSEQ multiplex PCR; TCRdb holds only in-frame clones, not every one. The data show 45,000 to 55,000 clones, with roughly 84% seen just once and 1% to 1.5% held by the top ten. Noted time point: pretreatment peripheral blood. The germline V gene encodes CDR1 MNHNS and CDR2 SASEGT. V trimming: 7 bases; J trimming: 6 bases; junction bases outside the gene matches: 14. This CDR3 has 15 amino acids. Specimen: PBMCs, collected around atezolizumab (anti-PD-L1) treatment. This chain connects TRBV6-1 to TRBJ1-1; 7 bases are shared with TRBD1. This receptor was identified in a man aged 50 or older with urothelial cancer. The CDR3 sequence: CASTRGEGGGPEAFF. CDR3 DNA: TGTGCCAGCACCAGAGGGGAAGGAGGGGGCCCTGAAGCTTTCTTT.